The entry below gives a single T cell receptor beta chain sequence along with its context. This clonotype has ten or more counts. The antigen this receptor binds is unknown. The record has no base qualities; no much larger clone is one base away. The source of the sample is a study of T cells in Graves' hyperthyroidism and ophthalmopathy (dated by TCRdb to 2018 to 2020). General notes on the study: Peripheral blood was collected at initial diagnosis, before any treatment. To identify distinguishing TCR V-J signatures, a discovery cohort of about 100 patients was used, comprising 43 with Graves' ophthalmopathy and some 60 with stable Graves' hyperthyroidism. Prospective prediction of ophthalmopathy was tested in an independent validation cohort consisting of 18 to 20 hyperthyroidism patients and more than 15 patients who later progressed to ophthalmopathy. For training and testing, the roughly 93 patients in the discovery cohort were randomly divided in a 7:3 ratio. In six Graves' hyperthyroidism patients, the study also compared T-cell repertoires from thyroid tissue with T-cell repertoires from blood. Following sampling, methimazole starting at 30 mg daily was given to hyperthyroidism patients, and high-dose intravenous methylprednisolone was given to ophthalmopathy patients. The paper describes TCR Vbeta CDR3 sequencing of 120 to 150 peripheral blood samples, made up of roughly 40 ophthalmopathy patients, more than 70 hyperthyroidism patients and about 17 progressor patients.

The TCR beta CDR3 regions were amplified from the RNA transcripts. The TCR CDR3 was subjected to a first round of RT-PCR using the HTBI primer set and the Qiagen OneStep RT-PCR kit. Libraries were constructed in a second round of multiplex PCR, after which size selection and purification were carried out. Paired-end sequencing of the libraries was performed with 100 bp reads on an Illumina HiSeq2000. The paper's processing steps were these. SOAPnuke was used to process the raw data, removing reads that contained adapters or uncalled bases, had a mean Phred below 15, or lacked an exact match to the constant primer or identifier. High-quality paired reads were merged with COPE v1.2.5, and unique nucleotide sequences were defined as clonotypes. MiTCR v1.1 was used to align the clonotypes against IMGT TRBV, TRBD and TRBJ reference segments. Only V-J combinations with frequency above 0.0001, covering about 99% of repertoires, were analysed. The TCS score was defined as the ratio of F50 (clonal expansion) to E x V (chaos), calculated using BLOSUM62-based TCRdist between CDR3 peptides within each V-J. Welch's t-statistics and random forest reduced around 520 V-J features to under 15, which were used in a naive Bayes classifier (R e1071). TCRdb took the public reads, trimmed them with fastp at Q25, ran MiXCR for clone calling and kept in-frame beta chains. When rows share a CDR3 protein, they turn into one entry using the most common DNA and genes. These V and J calls derive from TCRdb rather than the authors' analysis. Here the sample has 350,000 to 400,000 distinct CDR3 sequences; 19% occur a single time. The ten largest clones capture roughly 3.5% of the sample.

A patient counted as having stable Graves' hyperthyroidism if no progression to ophthalmopathy occurred over 18 months of follow-up. Hyperthyroidism patients were newly diagnosed, had a disease duration of under 2 months, and were aged 18 to 65 years. Patients with uncontrolled infections, other autoimmune diseases, pregnancy or lactation were excluded. Diagnoses were established on the basis of clinical symptoms, serum thyroxine and TRAb, thyroid ultrasound, and orbital computed tomography. PBMCs were isolated from 10 ml of fresh peripheral blood by Ficoll-Paque density gradient centrifugation. Total RNA was extracted using Trizol reagent, and RNA quality was assessed on an Agilent 2100 Bioanalyzer. The CDR3 holds 15 amino acids from the cysteine to the phenylalanine. Here the CDR3 DNA is all that survives: 45 bases in frame from base 1. V has 8 bases trimmed and J has 2 bases trimmed; junction bases matching no gene number 6. CDR1 and CDR2, per the germline V gene, are MDHEN and SYDVKM.

Points the paper makes about the study in general: Blood samples also contained most of the expanded thyroid clonotypes (frequency above 0.001), which suggests that blood repertoires may reflect thyroid immune responses. No statistical method was used to set the sample size in advance, and investigators knew the group allocation. In validation, the model predicted progression to ophthalmopathy with over 65% sensitivity and roughly 72% specificity, a median of about 6.7 months before onset. In cross-validation, a model built on a 13 V-J signature told ophthalmopathy apart from stable hyperthyroidism with 85% to 90% sensitivity and around 84% specificity, and in testing the same model reached 80%/75%.

The sequence derives from a woman in her late teens or twenties with Graves' hyperthyroidism. The V gene is TRBV28 and the J gene is TRBJ2-4; the junction holds 10 bases that match TRBD2. The specimen sequenced was blood. The DNA is TGTGCCAGCTACCCTAGCGGGGGAACCAAAAACATTCAGTACTTC. The translation is CASYPSGGTKNIQYF.